Below are 32 T cell receptor beta chains sequenced from a single sample in a study of a mutant IDH1 vaccine in newly diagnosed glioma. TCRdb keeps only in-frame clones here, not all; method: immunoSEQ multiplex PCR. Altogether tens of thousands of clones are present, approximately 78% being singletons, with the ten largest covering approximately 8.2%. Their antigen targets remain unknown. Time point noted: week 23, last vaccination. One vaccine dose held 300 ug of mutant IDH1 20-mer peptide and came with topical imiquimod. Sample: PBMCs, taken from a glioma patient whose treatment included an IDH1 peptide vaccine. All receptors derive from a middle-aged woman with glioma. Some clones in this sample may be carry-over from other donors' samples.

Details on this clone: Other nucleotide sequences in the sample specify the same CDR3. The chain has TRBV19 and TRBJ1-5; no clear D gene. The CDR3 loop spans 14 amino acids. Per germline, CDR1 LNHDA and CDR2 SQIVND (reference sequence). V lost 2 bases, J lost 0 bases, and 5 bases lay in between. CDR3 sequence: CASSIRDSNQPQHF. The CDR3 bases are TGTGCCAGTAGTATAAGGGATAGCAATCAGCCCCAGCATTTT.

This rearrangement joins TRBV7-9 to TRBJ1-2, with 12 bases that match TRBD1. This CDR3 has 13 amino acids. The ends lost 10 bases at V and 6 bases at J; junction bases unmatched: 6. Germline-derived CDR1 and CDR2 are SEHNR and FQNEAQ (reference sequence). The CDR3 sequence is CATYGTGGNGYTF. In DNA, the CDR3 is TGTGCCACATACGGGACAGGGGGCAATGGCTACACCTTC.

The chain joins TRBV5-4 to TRBJ1-4; TRBD1 might be the D (5 bases). This CDR3 contains 14 residues. Trimming left V 7 bases short and J 8 bases short, with 18 bases between. CDR1 and CDR2 (germline): SGHNT, YYREEE (reference sequence). CDR3 DNA: TGTGCCAGCGCAATTGCGGGGGTGGAGGAAAAACTGTTTTTT. It translates to CASAIAGVEEKLFF.

V usage is TRBV27 and J usage is TRBJ1-6; the D gene is possibly TRBD1 (5 bases). Germline-derived CDR1 and CDR2 are MNHEY and SMNVEV (reference sequence). The CDR3 spans 14 residues. V lost 6 bases and J lost 8, with 14 bases in between. CDR3 protein: CASRLQVNDSPLHF. Written as DNA, the CDR3 is TGTGCCAGCAGACTACAGGTGAACGATTCACCCCTCCACTTT.

The CDR3 loop is CASSEARGINYGYTF. Written as DNA, the CDR3 is TGTGCCAGCAGTGAAGCGCGTGGGATAAACTATGGCTACACCTTC. The rearrangement uses TRBV2 and TRBJ1-2; D gene ambiguous. This CDR3 spans 15 amino acids. V dropped 0 bases and J dropped 2 bases, with 10 bases sitting between them. Germline CDR1 is SNHLY and CDR2 is FYNNEI.

The CDR3: CASSWTGGIQPQHF. Written as DNA, the CDR3 is TGTGCCAGCAGCTGGACAGGGGGGATTCAGCCCCAGCATTTT. J is TRBJ1-5 and V is TRBV6-1; the match to TRBD1 covers 10 bases. The V segment lost 6 bases and the J segment 6 bases; nucleotides outside the gene matches: 5. This CDR3 has 14 residues. The V gene's germline CDR1 is MNHNS and CDR2 SASEGT.

This sequence joins TRBV6-1 and TRBJ2-5; tentative D call: TRBD1 (6 bases). The germline V and J ends were trimmed by 7 bases and 4 bases, with 16 bases remaining between them. This CDR3 has 14 residues. Germline V gene sequence: CDR1 MNHNS, CDR2 SASEGT. The CDR3 bases are TGTGCCAGCACCCCCGAGGGGGACCTAGAGACCCAGTACTTC. Amino acid sequence: CASTPEGDLETQYF.

The J gene is TRBJ2-3, the V gene TRBV5-1; the match to TRBD1 covers 7 bases. The V gene end was trimmed by 4 bases and the J gene end by 6 bases; junction bases not matched to a gene: 5. The CDR3 contains 13 residues. CDR1 is SGHRS and CDR2 is YFSETQ in the germline V gene. CDR3 sequence reads: CASSIGTVDTQYF. CDR3 DNA: TGCGCCAGCAGCATAGGGACAGTGGATACGCAGTATTTT.

This chain joins TRBV9 and TRBJ2-5, with D possibly TRBD2 on 7 matching bases. Trimming shortened V by 3 bases and J by 5 bases, and 23 bases separated the two germline ends. CDR3 length: 17 amino acids. Germline assignment: CDR1 SGDLS and CDR2 YYNGEE. The CDR3 spells CASSEGGSGPPWETQYF. The CDR3 bases are TGTGCCAGCAGCGAGGGGGGGTCGGGACCACCCTGGGAGACCCAGTACTTC.

The chain joins TRBV25-1 to TRBJ1-2; D may be TRBD1 (5 bases). The germline gives CDR1 MGHDK, CDR2 SYGVNS. This CDR3 is built from 15 residues. V was trimmed by 0 bases and J by 5 bases, leaving 13 bases between them. For the CDR3, the DNA is TGTGCCAGCAGTGAATATGTGGGACGGGATTATGGCTACACCTTC. This codes for CASSEYVGRDYGYTF.

This clone appeared once. This chain joins TRBV7-2 and TRBJ1-3, with unresolved D. Trimming removed 2 bases at V and 0 bases at J, with 8 bases between. The CDR3 has 15 amino acids. Germline CDR1 SGHTA, CDR2 FQGNSA. The DNA of the CDR3 is TGTGCCAGCAGCTTAAGCTTTACCTCTGGAAACACCATATATTTT. Translation gives CASSLSFTSGNTIYF.

The rearrangement links TRBV6-1 to TRBJ2-7, with unresolved D. CDR1 MNHNS and CDR2 SASEGT come from the germline V gene. CDR3 size: 15 residues. The germline V and J ends were trimmed by 3 bases and 0 bases, with 12 bases remaining between them. The CDR3 sequence is CASSDQAWDSYEQYF. In DNA form, the CDR3 reads TGTGCCAGCAGTGACCAGGCTTGGGACTCCTACGAGCAGTACTTC.

V usage is TRBV9 and J usage is TRBJ1-6; 9 bases agree with TRBD1. Germline assignment: CDR1 SGDLS and CDR2 YYNGEE. This CDR3 contains 15 residues. After removal of 3 bases from V and 8 bases from J, the junction contained 6 bases not matched to a gene. CDR3 amino acids: CASSGGQGWDSPLHF. DNA for the CDR3: TGTGCCAGCAGCGGTGGACAGGGGTGGGATTCACCCCTCCACTTT.

This chain links TRBV6-1 with TRBJ1-2, with TRBD1 identical over 9 bases. The junction had 8 bases not matched to a gene; V was cut back by 6 bases and J by 6 bases. Germline CDR1 and CDR2: MNHNS and SASEGT. The CDR3 spans 14 residues. This CDR3 reads CASRVTGTGHGYTF. CDR3 coding DNA: TGTGCCAGCAGAGTTACTGGGACAGGGCATGGCTACACCTTC.

This clone was detected a few times. The CDR3 nucleotides read TGTGCCAGCAGCCCATACATGAACACTGAAGCTTTCTTT. The encoded protein is CASSPYMNTEAFF. This rearrangement joins TRBV7-2 to TRBJ1-1, with D unclear. Germline CDR1 is SGHTA and CDR2 is FQGNSA. This CDR3 has 13 amino acids. V was pared by 5 bases and J by 0 bases, with 7 bases between.

The CDR3 spells CASSTRDSYQPQHF. The CDR3 DNA is TGTGCCAGTAGTACCCGCGACAGTTATCAGCCCCAGCATTTT. V usage is TRBV19 and J usage is TRBJ1-5, with D maybe TRBD1 (5 bases). V dropped 4 bases and J dropped 5 bases, with 12 bases sitting between them. The CDR3 runs to 14 residues. Germline V gene lookup returns CDR1 LNHDA and CDR2 SQIVND (reference sequence).

The chain uses TRBV5-4 and TRBJ1-1; 9 nucleotides agree with TRBD1. V lost 4 bases, J lost 3 bases, and 7 bases stayed unmatched. Per the germline V gene, CDR1 is SGHNT and CDR2 is YYREEE (reference sequence). This CDR3 has 15 amino acids. CDR3 DNA: TGTGCCAGCAGCAAAACAGGGGGCGGGGACACTGAAGCTTTCTTT. As protein: CASSKTGGGDTEAFF.

The V and J genes are TRBV5-1 and TRBJ2-3; no firm D call. This CDR3 is built from 14 residues. The V gene lost 4 bases and the J gene lost 4 bases, with 13 bases spanning the gap. Looked up from germline, CDR1 is SGHRS and CDR2 is YFSETQ. The CDR3 loop is CASSRAVGSDTQYF. The CDR3 DNA is TGCGCCAGCAGCCGGGCGGTAGGGTCAGATACGCAGTATTTT.

This chain uses TRBV5-1 with TRBJ2-7; D is possibly TRBD1 or TRBD2 (7 bases each). Trimming took 5 bases from V and 4 from J, leaving 22 bases between them. The germline V gene has CDR1 SGHRS and CDR2 YFSETQ. The CDR3 spans 16 residues. CDR3 in DNA: TGCGCCAGCAGGGGAGGGGGCCTGGCCGTCGCTTACGAGCAGTACTTC. Its translation: CASRGGGLAVAYEQYF. Full variable domain (remainder filled in from reference TRBV5-1 and TRBJ2-7): KAGVTQTPRYLIKTRGQQVTLSCSPISGHRSVSWYQQTPGQGLQFLFEYFSETQRNKGNFPGRFSGRQFSNSRSEMNVSTLELGDSALYLCASRGGGLAVAYEQYFGPGTRLTVT.

CDR3 DNA: TGTGCCAGCGCCCACCCGTTTGAAAAACTGTTTTTT. Amino acids: CASAHPFEKLFF. The chain uses TRBV11-2 and TRBJ1-4; D remains unclear. The germline V gene encodes CDR1 SGHAT and CDR2 FQNNGV. This CDR3 is built from 12 residues. The ends were cut back, 8 bases at V and 7 bases at J, with 11 bases in the middle.

This chain uses TRBV7-8 with TRBJ1-5; 9 bases line up with TRBD1. From germline, CDR1 is SGHVS and CDR2 FQNEAQ. The CDR3 length is 14 residues. Trimming cost V 5 bases and J 5 bases; bases outside gene matches: 4. This CDR3 is CASSRTGAHQPQHF. CDR3 sequence (DNA): TGTGCCAGCAGCCGGACAGGGGCCCATCAGCCCCAGCATTTT.

The rearrangement links TRBV7-2 to TRBJ1-5; TRBD1 is a possible D gene (5 bases). Germline V gives CDR1 SGHTA, CDR2 FQGNSA. The V end lost 2 bases, the J end lost 2 bases, and 13 bases lay between the germline ends. CDR3 length: 16 residues. In nucleotides, the CDR3 is TGTGCCAGCAGCTTATTTGGGGGATCGGGCAATCAGCCCCAGCATTTT. This translates into CASSLFGGSGNQPQHF.

The table lists this clone with a few counts. This sequence joins TRBV5-6 and TRBJ1-6; 7 bases agree with TRBD1. CDR3 length: 15 amino acids. Germline-derived CDR1 and CDR2 are SGHDT and YYEEEE. V trimming: 1 base; J trimming: 7 bases; junction bases outside the gene matches: 5. The CDR3 DNA reads as TGTGCCAGCAGCTTGAGGCAGGGGGTGAATTCACCCCTCCACTTT. Residues: CASSLRQGVNSPLHF.

The V gene is TRBV7-9, the J gene TRBJ2-3, with D unclear. Germline-derived CDR1 and CDR2 are SEHNR and FQNEAQ (reference sequence). This CDR3 contains 15 residues. Deletions cut 1 base from V and 0 bases from J, with 8 bases between. CDR3 sequence (DNA): TGTGCCAGCAGCTTAGGTTACGGCAGCACAGATACGCAGTATTTT. This codes for CASSLGYGSTDTQYF.

This CDR3 is CASSLAGQRGNYEQYF. CDR3 DNA: TGTGCCAGCAGCTTAGCGGGCCAGCGGGGGAATTACGAGCAGTACTTC. The V call is TRBV11-2, the J call TRBJ2-7; 8 bases align to TRBD2. CDR3 length equals 16 residues. V gave up 1 base and J gave up 4 bases; unmatched junction bases: 9. In germline, CDR1 is SGHAT, CDR2 FQNNGV.

The chain recombines TRBV5-1 with TRBJ2-5; TRBD2 matches at 11 bases. The CDR3 sequence is 16 residues long. Germline V lookup: CDR1 SGHRS, CDR2 YFSETQ. V gave up 4 bases and J gave up 5 bases; unmatched junction bases: 10. The CDR3 loop is CASSTTGLAGRETQYF. CDR3 nucleotides: TGCGCCAGCAGCACCACAGGACTAGCGGGTAGGGAGACCCAGTACTTC.

This clone is a singleton in its sample. J is TRBJ1-1 and V is TRBV11-3, with 9 positions matching TRBD1. The CDR3 has 13 residues. Germline V lookup: CDR1 SGHNT, CDR2 YENEEA. The CDR3 here is CARTGVANTEAFF. The DNA for the CDR3 is TGTGCTCGGACAGGGGTCGCGAACACTGAAGCTTTCTTT.

The genes are TRBV9 and TRBJ1-2; 7 bases line up with TRBD1. V gave up 0 bases and J gave up 5 bases; unmatched junction bases: 4. CDR3 length: 14 amino acids. CDR1 is SGDLS and CDR2 is YYNGEE in the germline V gene. The CDR3 DNA follows: TGTGCCAGCAGCGTAGTGACAGGGAAATATGGCTACACCTTC. Amino acids: CASSVVTGKYGYTF.

V and J are TRBV5-4 and TRBJ1-6; D is unresolved. The V and J ends lost 0 bases and 9 bases respectively, with 13 bases between them. The CDR3 extends over 15 amino acids. Germline V CDR1 and CDR2: SGHNT, YYREEE (reference sequence). The CDR3 DNA reads as TGTGCCAGCAGCTTGGGATCCTTGGGCGGTTCACCCCTCCACTTT. Residues: CASSLGSLGGSPLHF. The full variable domain, its missing parts supplied by reference TRBV5-4 and TRBJ1-6, is ETGVTQSPTHLIKTRGQQVTLRCSSQSGHNTVSWYQQALGQGPQFIFQYYREEENGRGNFPPRFSGLQFPNYSSELNVNALELDDSALYLCASSLGSLGGSPLHFGNGTRLTVT.

The chain couples TRBV30 to TRBJ1-5, with D perhaps matching TRBD1 (5 bases). This CDR3 comprises 14 residues. V lost 0 bases, J lost 11 bases, and 17 bases lay in between. CDR1 GTSNPN and CDR2 SVGIG come from the germline V gene (reference sequence). The CDR3 sequence: CAWSVPGSRTSQHF. The CDR3 DNA follows: TGTGCCTGGAGTGTACCAGGGTCCCGTACGTCCCAGCATTTT.

The genes are TRBV6-4 and TRBJ2-2, with D tentatively TRBD1 or TRBD2 (6 bases each). Germline V gene sequence: CDR1 MRHNA, CDR2 SNTAGT. This CDR3 has 17 amino acids. Trimming stripped 0 bases from V and 0 bases from J, with 11 bases between. CDR3 loop: CASSDSVGGANTGELFF. CDR3 bases: TGTGCCAGCAGTGACTCGGTGGGGGGCGCGAACACCGGGGAGCTGTTTTTT.

CDR3: CASSQGVAQPQHF. The CDR3 coding sequence is TGTGCCAGCAGCCAAGGGGTGGCTCAGCCCCAGCATTTT. The V and J genes are TRBV14 and TRBJ1-5, with D unclear. Germline V lookup: CDR1 SGHDN, CDR2 FVKESK. V dropped 1 base and J dropped 6 bases, with 7 bases sitting between them. CDR3 length: 13 residues.